This is a list of T cell receptor beta chains from one sample in a study of shared clonotypes between healthy human individuals. Method: immunoSEQ multiplex PCR; TCRdb's copy keeps in-frame clones and lacks some. This sample has 450,000 to 500,000 clones, with around 79% found just once. The source material was PBMCs. These TCRs come from a woman between 40 and 55 years old in good health. Some clones in this sample may be carry-over from other donors' samples. Each CDR3 is given with its conserved first and last residue. D genes are given only for firm matches. Part of the rows lack a size; the others show once, few, many or a class for expanded clones.

cdr3_aa	cdr3_nt	j_call	v_call	d_call	clone_size
CASSPGLAGVTDTQYF	TGTGCCAGCAGCCCCGGACTAGCGGGTGTCACAGATACGCAGTATTTT	TRBJ2-3	TRBV7-2	TRBD2	once
CASSFGTSGVGGTDTQYF	TGCGCCAGCAGCTTCGGGACTAGCGGAGTTGGAGGCACAGATACGCAGTATTTT	TRBJ2-3	TRBV5-1	TRBD2	few
CASSLSGGSGEQYF	TGTGCCAGCAGTTTGTCAGGGGGCTCGGGCGAGCAGTACTTC	TRBJ2-7	TRBV28	TRBD1	once
CASSRGSGRPYEQFF	TGTGCCAGTAGTAGGGGTAGCGGGAGGCCGTATGAGCAGTTCTTC	TRBJ2-1	TRBV19	TRBD2	NA
CASSTILAGTYNEQFF	TGTGCCAGTAGTACCATACTAGCGGGGACCTACAATGAGCAGTTCTTC	TRBJ2-1	TRBV19	TRBD2	once
CASSLVLAGGYNEQFF	TGTGCCAGCAGCTTAGTACTAGCGGGAGGGTATAATGAGCAGTTCTTC	TRBJ2-1	TRBV7-9	TRBD2	NA
CASSVRSNTGELFF	TGTGCCAGCAGCGTCAGGAGTAATACCGGGGAGCTGTTTTTT	TRBJ2-2	TRBV7-9	NA	NA
CASSLAGDSYNEQFF	TGCGCCAGCAGCTTGGCGGGGGACAGCTACAATGAGCAGTTCTTC	TRBJ2-1	TRBV5-1	NA	NA
CASSLDRGQETQYF	TGTGCCAGCAGCTTGGACAGGGGGCAGGAGACCCAGTACTTC	TRBJ2-5	TRBV7-2	TRBD1	NA
CSAYFRYGYTF	TGCAGTGCTTATTTTCGCTATGGCTACACCTTC	TRBJ1-2	TRBV20-1	NA	NA
CASTDSRGGGSEAFF	TGTGCCAGCACGGATAGCAGGGGGGGTGGGTCTGAAGCTTTCTTT	TRBJ1-1	TRBV28	TRBD1	NA
CASSLVSAQGGNQPQHF	TGTGCCAGCAGCTTAGTGTCGGCCCAGGGAGGGAATCAGCCCCAGCATTTT	TRBJ1-5	TRBV7-6	NA	NA
CASSHVSTGLAPYEQYF	TGCGCCAGCAGCCACGTCTCAACGGGACTAGCGCCCTACGAGCAGTACTTC	TRBJ2-7	TRBV4-1	TRBD2	NA
CASSLDRNSYEQYF	TGCGCCAGCAGCTTAGACAGGAACTCCTACGAGCAGTACTTC	TRBJ2-7	TRBV5-1	NA	NA
CASGGASGANVLTF	TGTGCCAGCGGGGGTGCTTCTGGGGCCAACGTCCTGACTTTC	TRBJ2-6	TRBV9	NA	NA
CASSLREGARNEQFF	TGTGCCAGCAGCTTAAGGGAGGGAGCCAGGAATGAGCAGTTCTTC	TRBJ2-1	TRBV7-3	TRBD2	NA
CASSELSGTRAAEQYF	TGTGCCAGCAGTGAGCTCTCCGGGACTAGAGCGGCCGAGCAGTACTTC	TRBJ2-7	TRBV6-1	TRBD2	NA
CASRVGQGAYEQYF	TGTGCCAGCAGGGTCGGACAGGGGGCCTACGAGCAGTACTTC	TRBJ2-7	TRBV6-1	TRBD1	NA
CASSLTGALYGYTF	TGTGCCAGCAGCTTAACAGGGGCCCTCTATGGCTACACCTTC	TRBJ1-2	TRBV7-3	NA	once
CASSQEGRRYGVSGNTIYF	TGCGCCAGCAGCCAAGAGGGGAGAAGGTACGGAGTCTCTGGAAACACCATATATTTT	TRBJ1-3	TRBV4-1	NA	NA
CASSLEGGGLGEKLFF	TGCGCCAGCAGCCTTGAGGGAGGGGGTCTGGGTGAAAAACTGTTTTTT	TRBJ1-4	TRBV4-1	NA	NA
CASSQEGGRDEQFF	TGTGCCAGCAGCCAAGAGGGGGGTAGGGATGAGCAGTTCTTC	TRBJ2-1	TRBV14	NA	once
CASSVRTADTQYF	TGTGCCAGCAGCGTAAGGACAGCAGATACGCAGTATTTT	TRBJ2-3	TRBV7-2	NA	NA
CAIATWSDTEAFF	TGTGCCATAGCGACATGGAGTGACACTGAAGCTTTCTTT	TRBJ1-1	TRBV10-3	NA	NA
CASRRLAGGYNEQFF	TGTGCCAGCAGAAGACTAGCGGGAGGTTACAATGAGCAGTTCTTC	TRBJ2-1	TRBV5-4	TRBD2	NA
CASSLGGADSYEQYF	TGTGCCAGCAGCTTGGGCGGGGCGGATTCCTACGAGCAGTACTTC	TRBJ2-7	TRBV5-4	NA	NA
CASSFDPTSSYEQYF	TGTGCCAGCAGCTTCGACCCTACTAGTTCCTACGAGCAGTACTTC	TRBJ2-7	TRBV7-2	NA	many
CASSLGIGGLRF	TGTGCCAGCAGCTTGGGAATAGGCGGGTTACGCTTC	TRBJ2-7	TRBV5-6	NA	few
CASTDTGGDTEAFF	TGCGCCAGCACAGATACAGGGGGAGACACTGAAGCTTTCTTT	TRBJ1-1	TRBV5-1	TRBD1	many
CASRETASNEKLFF	TGTGCCAGCAGGGAGACGGCGAGTAATGAAAAACTGTTTTTT	TRBJ1-4	TRBV6-5	NA	NA
CASSLLRYSNQPQHF	TGTGCCAGCAGTTTACTACGGTATAGCAATCAGCCCCAGCATTTT	TRBJ1-5	TRBV27	NA	NA
CASRPEGRLQFF	TGCGCCAGCAGGCCCGAAGGACGTTTGCAGTTCTTC	TRBJ2-1	TRBV5-1	NA	NA
CASIPQPAANVLTF	TGTGCCAGCATTCCTCAGCCTGCGGCCAACGTCCTGACTTTC	TRBJ2-6	TRBV2	NA	NA
CASSDSGGDEQYF	TGTGCCAGCAGTGATTCGGGGGGGGACGAGCAGTACTTC	TRBJ2-7	TRBV6-1	TRBD2	NA
CASSLALLGKQFF	TGTGCCAGCAGCTTAGCGCTCTTAGGGAAGCAGTTCTTC	TRBJ2-1	TRBV7-6	NA	once
CASGTGQDDTEAFF	TGTGCTAGTGGTACCGGACAGGACGACACTGAAGCTTTCTTT	TRBJ1-1	TRBV12-5	TRBD1	NA
CASRASLGPLYNEQFF	TGTGCCAGCAGGGCCTCTCTGGGACCTCTCTACAATGAGCAGTTCTTC	TRBJ2-1	TRBV28	NA	NA
CASSSPGLNTGELFF	TGTGCCAGCAGCAGTCCGGGATTGAACACCGGGGAGCTGTTTTTT	TRBJ2-2	TRBV7-3	NA	NA
CASSLGQPPQRAFF	TGTGCCAGCAGCTTGGGACAGCCCCCCCAGAGAGCTTTCTTT	TRBJ1-1	TRBV7-9	TRBD1	NA
CASSNRTDYMNTEAFF	TGTGCCAGCAGTAATCGGACAGATTACATGAACACTGAAGCTTTCTTT	TRBJ1-1	TRBV28	NA	NA
CASSVASLGQDTIYF	TGTGCCAGCAGCGTAGCTTCTTTGGGGCAGGACACCATATATTTT	TRBJ1-3	TRBV9	NA	NA
CASVTLAGTYNEQFF	TGCGCCAGCGTGACTCTAGCGGGAACCTACAATGAGCAGTTCTTC	TRBJ2-1	TRBV5-1	TRBD2	NA
CASSDRYTF	TGCGCCAGCAGTGATAGGTACACCTTC	TRBJ1-2	TRBV10-1	NA	few
CASTLLWGGQGNQPQHF	TGTGCCAGCACCCTTTTGTGGGGGGGCCAGGGCAATCAGCCCCAGCATTTT	TRBJ1-5	TRBV2	NA	NA
CASSPGNRGNEQFF	TGTGCCAGCAGCCCGGGTAACAGGGGGAATGAGCAGTTCTTC	TRBJ2-1	TRBV5-4	TRBD1	many